These 9 T cell receptor beta chains were sequenced from one sample in a study of spatial heterogeneity in lung cancer. Whole-study results and caveats: Tumors with more nonsynonymous mutations had more expanded intratumoral alpha and beta TCRs.

In TCRdb, the 5' RACE reads were re-called with MiXCR into one record per CDR3 protein. The table records around 100,000 distinct CDR3 sequences, approximately 4% of them present only once. Time point meaning: sample taken at primary tumor resection. These TCRs' antigens remain unknown. The sequenced sample was lung tumor tissue, obtained at surgery. All receptors derive from a male donor with early-stage non-small cell lung cancer.

This clonotype was counted at least ten times. CDR3 loop: CSARSLEDTQYF. As DNA, the CDR3 is TGCAGTGCTAGATCGTTGGAAGATACGCAGTATTTT. The V call is TRBV20-1, the J call TRBJ2-3; D ambiguous. Germline V gene lookup returns CDR1 DFQATT and CDR2 SNEGSKA (reference sequence). The length of the CDR3 is 12 residues. V was trimmed by 2 bases and J by 5 bases, leaving 8 bases between them.

This clonotype has at least ten counts. The J gene is TRBJ2-3, the V gene TRBV12-3 or TRBV12-4; D might be TRBD1 (5 bases). The CDR3 runs to 10 residues. With 5 bases removed from V and 10 bases from J, the gap between germline ends came to 7 bases. The CDR3 sequence is CASSGAAQYF. For the CDR3, the DNA is TGTGCCAGCAGTGGGGCTGCGCAGTATTTT.

This clonotype was counted many times. V and J are TRBV12-3 or TRBV12-4 and TRBJ1-1, with D perhaps TRBD1 (6 bases). The CDR3 covers 17 residues. V shed 3 bases and J shed 3 bases, with 20 bases lying between them. The CDR3 sequence is CASSLVGGAERYTEAFF. The CDR3, as DNA: TGTGCCAGCAGTTTGGTTGGGGGCGCAGAGAGGTACACTGAAGCTTTCTTT.

Many counts were recorded for this clonotype. The chain combines TRBV7-9 with TRBJ1-1, with D unclear. Trimming took 1 base from V and 4 from J, leaving 13 bases between them. In germline, CDR1 is SEHNR, CDR2 FQNEAQ (reference sequence). The CDR3 runs 15 residues. The CDR3 coding sequence is TGTGCCAGCAGCTTAGGGAACAGTGAGTTCACTGAAGCTTTCTTT. Translated: CASSLGNSEFTEAFF.

This clonotype was detected only a few times. This rearrangement joins TRBV19 to TRBJ2-7; D may be TRBD2 (6 bases). From germline, CDR1 is LNHDA and CDR2 SQIVND (reference sequence). The CDR3 runs to 14 residues. V lost 11 bases to trimming and J lost 0 bases, with 17 bases between them. The CDR3 sequence: CAEAPTGGSYEQYF. The CDR3 DNA sequence: TGTGCCGAGGCTCCGACCGGGGGCTCCTACGAGCAGTACTTC.

At least ten counts were recorded for this clonotype. The chain recombines TRBV28 with TRBJ2-3; a possible D gene is TRBD2 (6 bases). The CDR3 spans 15 residues. Trimming shortened V by 4 bases and J by 2 bases, and 13 bases separated the two germline ends. Per the germline V gene, CDR1 is MDHEN and CDR2 is SYDVKM. The CDR3 is CASSSAGGYTDTQYF. Written as DNA, the CDR3 is TGTGCCAGCAGTTCCGCCGGAGGGTACACAGATACGCAGTATTTT.

This clonotype has at least ten counts. The chain is built from TRBV20-1 and TRBJ1-1, with 7 positions matching TRBD1. This CDR3 has 13 amino acids. CDR1 is DFQATT, CDR2 SNEGSKA, per germline (reference sequence). V lost 4 bases and J lost 0; bases outside the gene matches: 2. In DNA, the CDR3 is TGCAGTGCTATCGACAGGGTGAACACTGAAGCTTTCTTT. It codes for CSAIDRVNTEAFF.

This clonotype was seen a few times. The chain links TRBV2 to TRBJ2-7, with 8 bases aligning to TRBD1. Trimming removed 6 bases from V and 3 bases from J; junction bases left unmatched: 13. This CDR3 region has 16 residues. Germline values: CDR1 SNHLY, CDR2 FYNNEI. The CDR3 DNA sequence: TGTGCCAGCAGCCGGACAGGGACCGGCCCCGTCTACGAGCAGTACTTC. Protein product: CASSRTGTGPVYEQYF. The full variable domain, in which reference TRBV2 and TRBJ2-7 provide the parts outside the CDR3, is EPEVTQTPSHQVTQMGQEVILRCVPISNHLYFYWYRQILGQKVEFLVSFYNNEISEKSEIFDDQFSVERPDGSNFTLKIRSTKLEDSAMYFCASSRTGTGPVYEQYFGPGTRLTVT.

This clonotype turned up a few times. V usage is TRBV5-1 and J usage is TRBJ2-3, with TRBD1 as a possible D gene (5 bases). The CDR3 has 13 amino acids. V lost 7 bases and J 4 bases, leaving 13 bases between the germline ends. The germline CDR1 and CDR2 sequences are SGHRS and YFSETQ. This CDR3 reads CASGSDTADTQYF. The CDR3 DNA reads as TGCGCCAGCGGGTCGGACACGGCAGATACGCAGTATTTT.